This TCR beta chain derives from a study of molecular identifiers for immune sequencing clone quantification. This CDR3 has 15 residues. Per germline, CDR1 SEHNR and CDR2 FQNEAQ (reference sequence). Sorted naive CD8 T cells, 20,000 to 1,000,000, were sequenced from 10%, 30% or 50% RNA. MiXCR, applied by TCRdb to the PCR reads, yields one record per CDR3 protein. Among more than 300,000 distinct CDR3 sequences, around a fifth were seen once, and the ten largest hold approximately 0.8%. About this clonotype: A junction end diverges from the germline sequence, so it may reflect a read error.

The chain has TRBV7-9 and TRBJ1-1; TRBD1 aligns across 7 bases. Sequenced sample: naive CD8+ T cells from blood, with Jurkat cell RNA spiked in. Stated subset: FACS-sorted CD8+CD4-CCR7+CD45RA+ naive T cells. The sequence derives from a human donor in good health. Some libraries in this study had Jurkat cell RNA spiked in. The CDR3 loop is CVSSLAQGENTEAFF. DNA of the CDR3: TGTGTCAGCAGCTTAGCGCAGGGGGAGAACACTGAAGCTTTCTTT.